The following is a TCR beta chain sequence with its context. These data belong to a study of cytomegalovirus exposure and HLA in healthy donors. The V end was cut by 2 bases, the J end by 3 bases, with 14 bases between. Germline V gene data show CDR1 as ENHRY and CDR2 as SYGVKD. This CDR3 has 15 amino acids. PCR used 60 Vbeta primers and 13 Jbeta primers. TCRdb keeps only in-frame clones here, not all; method: immunoSEQ multiplex PCR. The sample includes around 150,000 clones, roughly 64% of them seen just once. The receptor was isolated from a woman in her twenties or thirties in good health and CMV-seropositive. V and J are TRBV10-3 and TRBJ2-7, with D uncertain. The sample comprised PBMCs. The CDR3 DNA reads TGTGCCATCAGTGAGGGGCCTCCGACCCACTACGAGCAGTACTTC. As protein: CAISEGPPTHYEQYF.